This T cell receptor beta chain originates from a study of T cell changes during pregnancy in multiple sclerosis. Trimming stripped 3 bases from V and 7 bases from J, with 16 bases between. This CDR3 is 15 amino acids long. CDR1 and CDR2 (germline): MNHNS, SASEGT. The repertoire was sequenced with immunoSEQ multiplex PCR; TCRdb's copy has only in-frame clones and lacks some. There are some 93,000 clones in the sample; roughly 92% occur only once, and more than 2% lies in the top ten. The chain uses TRBV6-1 and TRBJ2-1; D possibly corresponds to TRBD1 (7 bases). This receptor was taken from a female donor with multiple sclerosis, enrolled in a pregnancy study. This specimen was peripheral blood, taken after pregnancy. The CDR3 is CASSDAGQHWNEQFF. CDR3 sequence (DNA): TGTGCCAGCAGTGACGCGGGACAGCATTGGAATGAGCAGTTCTTC.